The 28 T cell receptor beta chains presented below share a single source sample, sequenced in a study of T cells after yellow fever vaccination. One entry per CDR3 protein results from TCRdb running MiXCR on the 5' RACE reads. Altogether hundreds of thousands of distinct CDR3 sequences are present, around a fifth being singletons, with the ten largest covering about 15%. Source: PBMCs, taken approximately 20 days after the first yellow fever vaccination. The receptors come from a man aged 18 to 30 who received the YFV17D yellow fever vaccine.

The V gene is TRBV6-2 or TRBV6-3, the J gene TRBJ2-3; D is uncertain. V was clipped by 5 bases and J by 5 bases, with 11 bases between them. From germline, CDR1 is MNHEY and CDR2 SVGEGT. This CDR3 comprises 13 residues. The CDR3: CASSMGVGDTQYF. In DNA form, the CDR3 reads TGTGCCAGCAGTATGGGCGTGGGAGATACGCAGTATTTT.

In this sample, this clonotype turned up many times. The chain joins TRBV20-1 to TRBJ2-3; 8 bases are shared with TRBD2. The germline CDR1 and CDR2 sequences are DFQATT and SNEGSKA (reference sequence). The CDR3 runs 13 residues. With V trimmed by 5 bases and J by 4 bases, 5 bases remained unmatched. The CDR3 DNA follows: TGCAGTGCTGAAGCGGGGGCCTCAGATACGCAGTATTTT. Residues: CSAEAGASDTQYF.

A few counts support this clonotype. The rearrangement joins TRBV6-2 or TRBV6-3 to TRBJ2-7, with no clear D. CDR1 and CDR2 from the germline V gene are MNHEY and SVGEGT. Trimming shortened V by 4 bases and J by 7 bases, and 11 bases separated the two germline ends. CDR3 length: 12 residues. The CDR3 nucleotides are TGTGCCAGCAGTTTCGGGCCCCGGGAGCAGTACGTC. Amino acids: CASSFGPREQYV.

This rearrangement joins TRBV15 to TRBJ2-1, with a weak D call TRBD2 (5 bases). Trimming stripped 1 base from V and 6 bases from J, with 10 bases between. The germline V gene has CDR1 LNHNV and CDR2 YYDKDF (reference sequence). CDR3 size: 14 residues. Here the CDR3 reads CATSRALAVNEQFF. The CDR3 DNA reads TGTGCCACCAGCAGAGCCCTAGCCGTCAATGAGCAGTTCTTC.

The chain links TRBV4-1 to TRBJ2-7, with TRBD1 matching over 11 bases. Germline-derived CDR1 and CDR2 are MGHRA and YSYEKL. The V segment lost 1 base and the J segment 3 bases; nucleotides outside the gene matches: 8. The CDR3 covers 17 residues. CDR3 nucleotides: TGCGCCAGCAGCCAAGGGGGGACAGGGGGTCTTTTCTACGAGCAGTACTTC. Translation: CASSQGGTGGLFYEQYF.

This clonotype occurred a few times. This chain uses TRBV27 with TRBJ2-1; maybe TRBD2 (6 bases). The CDR3 is 13 residues long. Trimming shortened V by 2 bases and J by 6 bases, and 8 bases separated the two germline ends. Germline values: CDR1 MNHEY, CDR2 SMNVEV (reference sequence). The CDR3 here is CASSLMEGNEQFF. CDR3 bases: TGTGCCAGCAGTTTAATGGAGGGCAATGAGCAGTTCTTC.

The V and J genes are TRBV27 and TRBJ2-4; D might be TRBD1 or TRBD2, each matching 5 bases. V lost 6 bases and J 7 bases, leaving 7 bases between the germline ends. The CDR3 sequence is 11 residues long. CDR1 and CDR2 (germline): MNHEY, SMNVEV (reference sequence). The DNA of the CDR3 is TGTGCCAGCAGATGGGGGAACATTCAGTACTTC. Translating gives CASRWGNIQYF.

This clonotype was counted a few times. The chain couples TRBV10-1 to TRBJ2-7; D is possibly TRBD1 (5 bases). Trimming removed 2 bases from V and 6 bases from J, with 26 bases in between. In germline, CDR1 is WNHNN, CDR2 SYGVQD (reference sequence). The CDR3 spans 18 residues. The CDR3 reads CASSEHSRNRGTPIEQYV. The DNA of the CDR3 is TGCGCCAGCAGTGAGCACTCGAGGAATAGGGGCACCCCCATCGAGCAGTACGTC.

This clonotype turned up a few times. V and J are TRBV7-9 and TRBJ2-1; the match to TRBD2 covers 10 bases. The CDR3 is 17 residues long. The V gene end was trimmed by 5 bases and the J gene end by 4 bases; junction bases not matched to a gene: 11. CDR1 and CDR2 from the germline V gene are SEHNR and FQNEAQ (reference sequence). The chain's CDR3 is CASSPPDLAGGYNEQFF. The DNA for the CDR3 is TGTGCCAGCAGCCCCCCTGACTTAGCGGGGGGTTACAATGAGCAGTTCTTC.

The chain recombines TRBV6-2 or TRBV6-3 with TRBJ1-1; possibly TRBD1 for D (5 bases). The CDR3 extends over 13 amino acids. CDR1 and CDR2 from the germline V gene are MNHEY and SVGEGT. V was shortened by 8 bases and J by 2 bases, with 12 bases between the two germline ends. CDR3 loop: CASSGTFNTEAFF. CDR3 bases: TGTGCCAGCTCTGGGACCTTCAACACTGAAGCTTTCTTT.

The chain recombines TRBV7-3 with TRBJ1-1; weak D call: TRBD1 (5 bases). Trimming took 2 bases from V and 5 from J, leaving 15 bases between them. The CDR3 totals 15 residues. Per the germline V gene, CDR1 is SGHTA and CDR2 is FQGTGA. CDR3 sequence (DNA): TGTGCCAGCAGCTTACTCCCGGGGGGTAGTACTGAAGCTTTCTTT. Protein sequence: CASSLLPGGSTEAFF.

This rearrangement joins TRBV4-1 to TRBJ2-2, with D tentatively TRBD1 (6 bases). Germline CDR1 and CDR2: MGHRA and YSYEKL. This CDR3 comprises 15 residues. V gave up 0 bases and J gave up 6 bases, with 11 bases separating them. The DNA for the CDR3 is TGCGCCAGCAGCCAAGACCCAGGGGTGCCCGGGGAGCTGTTTTTT. Translated: CASSQDPGVPGELFF.

This clonotype has at least ten counts. This chain connects TRBV20-1 to TRBJ2-1; D gene ambiguous. Germline V lookup: CDR1 DFQATT, CDR2 SNEGSKA (reference sequence). This CDR3 contains 10 residues. Trimming took off 3 bases at V and 7 bases at J, with 4 bases between the two ends. In DNA form, the CDR3 reads TGCAGTGCTAGGAAGAATGAGCAGTTCTTC. This codes for CSARKNEQFF.

This clonotype turned up a few times. The chain uses TRBV5-4 and TRBJ2-5; 7 bases align to TRBD1. The CDR3 totals 17 residues. With 3 bases clipped from V and 4 bases from J, the junction kept 15 bases outside the gene matches. Per germline, CDR1 SGHNT and CDR2 YYREEE (reference sequence). The CDR3 DNA follows: TGTGCCAGCAGCTGGGATCAAGGGGGCGGTGGGTTAGAGACCCAGTACTTC. It codes for CASSWDQGGGGLETQYF.

DNA for the CDR3: TGTGCCAGCAGCTTATACCCAGACACAGATACGCAGTATTTT. It specifies CASSLYPDTDTQYF. This sequence joins TRBV11-3 and TRBJ2-3; the D is unclear. CDR3 length: 14 residues. CDR1 and CDR2 (germline): SGHNT, YENEEA. V was clipped by 2 bases and J by 2 bases, with 8 bases between them.

This clonotype was observed a handful of times. V is TRBV4-3 and J is TRBJ1-6; D perhaps matches TRBD1 (6 bases). V shed 0 bases and J shed 10 bases, with 22 bases lying between them. Germline CDR1 is LGHNA and CDR2 is YSLEER. The CDR3 totals 18 residues. CDR3 bases: TGCGCCAGCAGCCAAGAGATTGGACCAGGACAGCGGCCCTCACCCCTCCACTTT. Amino acids: CASSQEIGPGQRPSPLHF.

There are a few counts of this clonotype. The CDR3 nucleotides read TGCAGCGTGGGGGGGGTAGCGGGGGCCTACAATGAGCAGTTCTTC. Its protein product is CSVGGVAGAYNEQFF. The chain recombines TRBV29-1 with TRBJ2-1; 9 nucleotides align to TRBD2. This CDR3 region has 15 residues. The V and J ends lost 6 bases and 2 bases, in that order; junction bases with no gene match: 8. The germline CDR1 and CDR2 sequences are SQVTM and ANQGSEA.

In its sample, this clonotype was seen a few times. The chain recombines TRBV5-5 with TRBJ2-1; D is possibly TRBD1 (5 bases). The V and J ends lost 5 bases and 5 bases respectively, with 14 bases between them. The CDR3 length is 14 residues. CDR1 and CDR2 from the germline V gene are SGHKS and YYEKEE (reference sequence). CDR3 nucleotide sequence: TGTGCCAGCAGGACTCCCACGGACAACAATGAGCAGTTCTTC. Translated, it gives CASRTPTDNNEQFF.

This clonotype was detected once. The rearrangement joins TRBV20-1 to TRBJ2-3; D is unresolved. With 4 bases removed from V and 1 base from J, the gap between germline ends came to 3 bases. This CDR3 has 11 residues. Germline-derived CDR1 and CDR2 are DFQATT and SNEGSKA (reference sequence). The DNA for the CDR3 is TGCAGTGCTATGCGCACAGATACGCAGTATTTT. Its translation is CSAMRTDTQYF.

This clonotype was seen more than once but under ten times. V usage is TRBV27 and J usage is TRBJ2-7; D assignment may be TRBD1 or TRBD2 (5 bases each). This CDR3 is 15 amino acids long. The germline V gene encodes CDR1 MNHEY and CDR2 SMNVEV (reference sequence). Between the trimmed V and J ends, which lost 7 bases and 6 bases, there was a span of 22 bases. This chain's CDR3 is CASTTRAGPPSEQYF. The CDR3 region has the DNA TGTGCCAGCACCACGAGGGCAGGGCCCCCAAGCGAGCAGTACTTC.

This clonotype has only a few counts. The chain recombines TRBV20-1 with TRBJ2-5; 13 bases fit TRBD2. V was clipped by 5 bases and J by 4 bases; unmatched bases: 4. The CDR3 is 14 residues long. The V gene's germline CDR1 is DFQATT and CDR2 SNEGSKA (reference sequence). As DNA, the CDR3 is TGCAGTGCTTTCGGACTAGCGGGGGTAGAGACCCAGTACTTC. This gives the protein CSAFGLAGVETQYF.

The chain couples TRBV7-9 to TRBJ1-2, with 7 bases fitting TRBD1. The germline CDR1 and CDR2 sequences are SEHNR and FQNEAQ (reference sequence). The V and J ends lost 5 bases and 7 bases, in that order; junction bases with no gene match: 7. The CDR3 sequence is 13 residues long. The CDR3 spells CASSQDRASGYTF. In nucleotides, the CDR3 is TGTGCCAGCAGCCAAGACAGGGCGAGTGGCTACACCTTC.

The genes are TRBV5-1 and TRBJ2-5; the match to TRBD2 covers 8 bases. This CDR3 comprises 16 residues. V shed 4 bases and J 3 bases; nucleotides not matched to a gene: 11. Germline V gives CDR1 SGHRS, CDR2 YFSETQ. The chain's CDR3 is CASSLEAGGGEETQYF. CDR3 bases: TGCGCCAGCAGCCTTGAGGCGGGGGGAGGTGAAGAGACCCAGTACTTC.

This clonotype appeared many times. The chain joins TRBV20-1 to TRBJ1-2, with TRBD1 as a possible D gene (5 bases). The germline gives CDR1 DFQATT, CDR2 SNEGSKA (reference sequence). The CDR3 has 14 amino acids. V was shortened by 0 bases and J by 1 base, with 9 bases between the two germline ends. CDR3 nucleotide sequence: TGCAGTGCTAGAGAATCGGGACTTAACTATGGCTACACCTTC. Amino acids: CSARESGLNYGYTF.

This chain links TRBV7-2 with TRBJ1-1, with D unclear. Germline V gives CDR1 SGHTA, CDR2 FQGNSA. The CDR3 has 13 amino acids. Trimming removed 6 bases at V and 1 base at J, with 9 bases between. DNA for the CDR3: TGTGCCAGCAGGGTTTCACAGAACACTGAAGCTTTCTTT. It translates to CASRVSQNTEAFF.

This clonotype was detected a few times. The chain joins TRBV28 to TRBJ2-7, with 11 bases aligning to TRBD1. The J segment lost 3 bases and the V segment lost 5 bases, leaving 6 bases of the junction unmatched. The CDR3 runs to 15 residues. Germline V gene lookup returns CDR1 MDHEN and CDR2 SYDVKM. The CDR3 DNA sequence: TGTGCCAGCAGTCCAAGGACAGGGGGCGGCTACGAGCAGTACGTC. Encoded protein: CASSPRTGGGYEQYV.

This clonotype has only a few counts. The V call is TRBV5-4, the J call TRBJ2-7, with a weak D call TRBD1 (5 bases). CDR1 SGHNT and CDR2 YYREEE come from the germline V gene (reference sequence). The CDR3 consists of 14 residues. The ends were cut back, 2 bases at V and 3 bases at J, with 12 bases in the middle. The CDR3 coding sequence is TGTGCCAGCAGCTTCCAGCCGACAGACTACGAGCAGTACTTC. It yields the protein CASSFQPTDYEQYF.

V gene TRBV11-2 combines with J gene TRBJ2-5; 9 nucleotides align to TRBD2. CDR3 length: 15 amino acids. Germline CDR1 is SGHAT and CDR2 is FQNNGV. Unmatched junction bases numbered 6, after V lost 1 base and J lost 6 bases. CDR3 DNA sequence: TGTGCCAGCAGCTTAGTTGCGGGGGGGCCGAAGACCCAGTACTTC. Protein product: CASSLVAGGPKTQYF. The entire variable domain, with the rest obtained from reference TRBV11-2 and TRBJ2-5, is as follows: EAGVAQSPRYKIIEKRQSVAFWCNPISGHATLYWYQQILGQGPKLLIQFQNNGVVDDSQLPKDRFSAERLKGVDSTLKIQPAKLEDSAVYLCASSLVAGGPKTQYFGPGTRLLVL.